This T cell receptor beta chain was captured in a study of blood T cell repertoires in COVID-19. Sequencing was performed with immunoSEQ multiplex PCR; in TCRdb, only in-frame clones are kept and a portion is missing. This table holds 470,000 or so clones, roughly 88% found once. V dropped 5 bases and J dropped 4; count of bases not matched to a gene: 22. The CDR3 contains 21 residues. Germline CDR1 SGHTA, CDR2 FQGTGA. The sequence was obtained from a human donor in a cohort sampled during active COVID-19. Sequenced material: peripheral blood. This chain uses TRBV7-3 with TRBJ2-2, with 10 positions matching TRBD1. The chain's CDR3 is CASSIVGLGQGTRVSTGELFF. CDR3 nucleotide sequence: TGTGCCAGCAGCATTGTCGGGCTGGGACAGGGGACTAGAGTTTCCACCGGGGAGCTGTTTTTT.